The 17 T cell receptor beta chains given below trace back to one sample, sequenced in a study of cytomegalovirus exposure and HLA in healthy donors. Sequencing used immunoSEQ multiplex PCR; TCRdb keeps in-frame clones, though not all of them. The sample contains about 150,000 clones, 86% of which appear only once. The sample was PBMCs. These receptors originate from a man between 18 and 35 years old in good health and CMV-seropositive.

This clone was found a few times. The chain couples TRBV14 to TRBJ1-1; the D is unclear. Between the trimmed V and J ends, which lost 2 bases and 0 bases, there was a span of 4 bases. The CDR3 has 13 residues. Germline CDR1 reads SGHDN; CDR2 reads FVKESK. The CDR3 loop reads CASSQFVNTEAFF. The CDR3 DNA is TGTGCCAGCAGCCAATTCGTGAACACTGAAGCTTTCTTT.

In its sample, this clone was seen once. V and J are TRBV25-1 and TRBJ1-1, with D possibly matching TRBD1 (6 bases). This CDR3 is 14 amino acids long. Between the trimmed V and J ends, which lost 6 bases and 2 bases, there was a span of 13 bases. In germline, CDR1 is MGHDK, CDR2 SYGVNS. The CDR3 DNA reads TGTGCCAGCAGCTCTATCAGGGGAAACACTGAAGCTTTCTTT. It yields the protein CASSSIRGNTEAFF.

V is TRBV11-2 and J is TRBJ2-2; 10 nucleotides align to TRBD1. The V segment lost 4 bases and the J segment 4 bases; nucleotides outside the gene matches: 6. Germline CDR1 is SGHAT and CDR2 is FQNNGV. This CDR3 comprises 16 residues. CDR3 DNA: TGTGCCAGCAGCTCCGGACAGGGGGTTCCCACCGGGGAGCTGTTTTTT. It encodes CASSSGQGVPTGELFF.

V usage is TRBV27 and J usage is TRBJ2-2; D may be TRBD2 (6 bases). CDR3 size: 15 residues. Germline lookup yields CDR1 MNHEY and CDR2 SMNVEV (reference sequence). Trimming removed 6 bases from V and 2 bases from J, with 13 bases in between. CDR3 sequence: CASSGRQINTGELFF. The CDR3 coding sequence is TGTGCCAGCAGCGGGAGACAGATAAACACCGGGGAGCTGTTTTTT.

This chain uses TRBV6-5 with TRBJ2-3, with 10 bases identical to TRBD1. In germline, CDR1 is MNHEY, CDR2 SVGAGI. V shed 2 bases, J shed 6 bases, and the junction held 5 bases outside the gene matches. The CDR3 has 15 amino acids. The CDR3 nucleotides are TGTGCCAGCAGTTACCTGGGACAGGGGTTGGATACGCAGTATTTT. Amino acid sequence: CASSYLGQGLDTQYF.

The table lists this clone with a count of one. The rearrangement uses TRBV13 and TRBJ1-3; no firm D call. Germline-derived CDR1 and CDR2 are PRHDT and FYEKMQ (reference sequence). The CDR3 runs to 14 residues. Trimming shortened V by 1 base and J by 0 bases, and 4 bases separated the two germline ends. The CDR3 DNA sequence: TGTGCCAGCAGCTTAGCAGGCTCTGGAAACACCATATATTTT. This sequence encodes CASSLAGSGNTIYF.

CDR3 bases: TGTGCCAGCAGCTTACAGGGTGCCGGGCAGCCCCAGCATTTT. Its protein product is CASSLQGAGQPQHF. The V and J genes are TRBV7-9 and TRBJ1-5; D perhaps matches TRBD1 (5 bases). The CDR3 runs to 14 residues. Germline V gene data show CDR1 as SEHNR and CDR2 as FQNEAQ (reference sequence). Trimming took 2 bases from V and 7 from J, leaving 12 bases between them.

The rearrangement uses TRBV10-3 and TRBJ1-1; maybe TRBD1 (6 bases). In germline, CDR1 is ENHRY, CDR2 SYGVKD. The V and J ends lost 2 bases and 4 bases respectively, with 14 bases between them. The CDR3 contains 15 residues. DNA of the CDR3: TGTGCCATCAGTGAGCCCAATACAGGGATCACTGAAGCTTTCTTT. Translation gives CAISEPNTGITEAFF.

This clone was detected once. The chain has TRBV11-1 and TRBJ1-2; D is undetermined. Trimming cost V 5 bases and J 7 bases, with 14 bases left between them. Germline CDR1 and CDR2: SGHAT and FQDESV (reference sequence). This CDR3 region has 13 residues. CDR3 bases: TGTGCCAGCAGCATACGCGGAGGTGGTGGCTACACCTTC. Translated: CASSIRGGGGYTF.

The chain couples TRBV18 to TRBJ2-2; perhaps TRBD2 as D (6 bases). The length of the CDR3 is 13 residues. CDR1 and CDR2 (germline): KGHSH, LQKENI. Trimming took off 4 bases at V and 9 bases at J, with 12 bases between the two ends. The CDR3 loop is CASSLTGDRELFF. The CDR3 coding sequence is TGTGCCAGCTCACTCACGGGAGACAGGGAGCTGTTTTTT.

The chain has TRBV18 and TRBJ1-2; D remains unclear. The CDR3 is made up of 12 amino acids. V was cut by 2 bases and J by 4 bases, with 5 bases left in between. Germline V CDR1 and CDR2: KGHSH, LQKENI. Written as DNA, the CDR3 is TGTGCCAGCTCACCATCCAGCTATGGCTACACCTTC. This encodes CASSPSSYGYTF. Filled out from reference TRBV18 and TRBJ1-2, the complete variable domain reads NAGVMQNPRHLVRRRGQEARLRCSPMKGHSHVYWYRQLPEEGLKFMVYLQKENIIDESGMPKERFSAEFPKEGPSILRIQQVVRGDSAAYFCASSPSSYGYTFGSGTRLTVV.

This chain uses TRBV7-2 with TRBJ1-3, with D possibly matching TRBD1 (5 bases). Trimming shortened V by 5 bases and J by 2 bases, and 13 bases separated the two germline ends. CDR3 length: 15 amino acids. Germline V lookup: CDR1 SGHTA, CDR2 FQGNSA. The CDR3 DNA sequence: TGTGCCAGCAGCCAGACGGGGGGTGCTGGAAACACCATATATTTT. It translates to CASSQTGGAGNTIYF.

This sequence joins TRBV7-2 and TRBJ2-1; 8 bases map to TRBD2. The CDR3 is made up of 16 amino acids. The V segment lost 5 bases and the J segment 5 bases; nucleotides outside the gene matches: 11. The germline CDR1 and CDR2 sequences are SGHTA and FQGNSA. The CDR3: CASSTYGRGANNEQFF. The DNA of the CDR3 is TGTGCCAGCAGCACCTACGGGCGGGGGGCCAACAATGAGCAGTTCTTC.

The gene calls are TRBV6-5 and TRBJ2-3, with 7 bases matching TRBD2. The CDR3 is 16 residues long. The V segment lost 0 bases and the J segment 2 bases; nucleotides outside the gene matches: 5. In germline, CDR1 is MNHEY, CDR2 SVGAGI. Here the CDR3 DNA reads TGTGCCAGCAGTTACTCCTACGGGGGGACCACAGATACGCAGTATTTT. Protein sequence: CASSYSYGGTTDTQYF.

This clone was detected once. V is TRBV4-3 and J is TRBJ2-7; 7 positions agree with TRBD1. The V gene's germline CDR1 is LGHNA and CDR2 YSLEER. CDR3 length equals 14 residues. Trimming at V came to 6 bases and at J to 5 bases, leaving 10 bases not matched to a gene. The CDR3 nucleotides are TGCGCCAGCAGGACCGGAGAGGGGGCCCACGAGCAGTACTTC. This gives the protein CASRTGEGAHEQYF.

This clone was counted between two and nine times. The V gene is TRBV18, the J gene TRBJ1-5; 7 bases are a match to TRBD1. Trimming at V came to 4 bases and at J to 0 bases, leaving 9 bases not matched to a gene. This CDR3 region has 17 residues. The germline V gene has CDR1 KGHSH and CDR2 LQKENI. This chain's CDR3 is CASSRGQPLNSNQPQHF. For the CDR3, the DNA is TGTGCCAGCTCACGGGGACAGCCCCTTAATAGCAATCAGCCCCAGCATTTT.

This clone was recorded only once. The chain couples TRBV4-1 to TRBJ2-5, with D possibly TRBD2 on 6 matching bases. Between the trimmed V and J ends, which lost 0 bases and 5 bases, there was a span of 16 bases. This CDR3 region has 16 residues. In germline, CDR1 is MGHRA, CDR2 YSYEKL. CDR3 nucleotides: TGCGCCAGCAGCCAAGACTTGCGGGGCCCCCGGGAGACCCAGTACTTC. This gives the protein CASSQDLRGPRETQYF.